This T cell receptor beta chain was captured by sequencing in a study of spatial heterogeneity in lung cancer (dated by TCRdb to the late 2010s). General notes on the study: Beta-chain transcripts were consistently detected in greater numbers than alpha-chain transcripts, which likely reflects a higher abundance of beta-chain transcripts. In the raw uncorrected reads, each unique combination of TCR and UMI appeared more than ten times on average. In non-small cell lung cancer, the study made a quantitative comparison of TCR alpha and beta repertoires among multiple tumor regions, matched nontumor lung and blood. TCR repertoire features were related to nonsynonymous mutation counts determined by whole-exome sequencing of tumor tissue. Both alpha and beta chains were TCR-sequenced in about 240 tumor regions, approximately 64 matched nontumor lung samples and some 56 PBMC samples obtained at surgery.

The meaning of the sample's time point label: sample taken at primary tumor resection. Whole RNA extracted from tumor and nontumor lung tissue, or from cryopreserved PBMC samples, was used for TCR sequencing without cell sorting. Samples were obtained from around 72 patients with early-stage, untreated non-small cell lung cancer from the lung TRACERx cohort. Only patients for whom sufficient RNA was available from at least two tumor regions were selected for TCR sequencing. On this clonotype itself: Its antigen is currently not known. There are no base qualities to consult, and no much larger clone falls within one base.

Study-level results and caveats: Ubiquitous expanded tumor TCRs showed up in blood more often at tumor resection than at routine follow-up. Additional single-cell paired TCR alpha and beta sequencing was considered necessary to confirm, at a functional level, the hypothesis that regional TCRs recognize regional mutations.

Library method: 5' RACE. The reads were generated on a NextSeq 500. In the TCR library protocol, a unique molecular identifier was attached to each TCR cDNA molecule so that PCR and sequencing errors could be corrected. Processing in the source paper ran as follows. Decombinator tools were used for TCR identification, UMI-based error correction and CDR3 extraction. Expanded TCRs were defined as those above a frequency of 2 per 1,000, corresponding to the top 1% of the tumor frequency distribution. Rényi diversity was computed with the R vegan package after subsampling each repertoire 100 times to 5,000 TCRs. CDR3 similarity networks were constructed using string-kernel similarity of amino acid triplets, with links drawn between CDR3s whose pairwise similarity was above 0.82. In-frame beta chains were kept once TCRdb had trimmed the public reads at Q25 with fastp and called clones with MiXCR. Every CDR3 protein is listed once, alongside the most common genes and DNA of its rows. TCRdb's processing, not the authors' own work, is the source of the V and J calls. This sample comprises tens of thousands of distinct CDR3 sequences, less than 6% of them detected only once. Of the sample, about 9.9% is held by the ten largest clones.

Deletion took 6 bases off V and 2 bases off J, with a span of 9 bases between the germline ends. The germline V gene gives CDR1 as SGHAT and CDR2 as FQNNGV. From its cysteine to its phenylalanine, the CDR3 spans 13 amino acids. The kept DNA is CDR3 alone, 39 bases in frame from the first base. This sequence was found in a male donor with early-stage non-small cell lung cancer. Recombination joined TRBV11-2 with TRBJ2-3, with a weak D call of TRBD2 (5 bases match). The material was PBMCs, obtained at surgery. The CDR3 reads CASRPGLTDTQYF. The bases are TGTGCCAGCAGACCAGGACTCACAGATACGCAGTATTTT.